This T cell receptor beta chain was profiled in a study of T cell responses to AZD1222 COVID-19 vaccine. Study details: The study pooled second doses at about 4 or about 12 weeks. Study-wide points: Among the donors, most were white British and more were female, and clonal diversity was possibly underestimated. Baseline antibody screening turned up just six seropositive AZD1222 recipients. Close to half of spike-specific TCRs reportedly recognize unmutated variant regions.

For this clone: Its antigen is not known.

The V gene lost 1 base and the J gene lost 4 bases, with 10 bases spanning the gap. Germline loops: CDR1 SGHTA, CDR2 FQGNSA. This CDR3 is 15 amino acids long. Measured with immunoSEQ multiplex PCR; TCRdb has only the in-frame clones, and not every one. The sample lists around 94,000 clones, more than 70% occurring once. The rearrangement joins TRBV7-2 to TRBJ2-2; D perhaps matches TRBD1 (7 bases). The clonotype was recovered from an adult in good health. The source material was peripheral blood, sampled on day 0 of AZD1222 vaccination. DNA of the CDR3: TGTGCCAGCAGCTTAGACAGGGGAGGCACCGGGGAGCTGTTTTTT. Translated: CASSLDRGGTGELFF.